Listed here are 21 T cell receptor beta chains from one sample, sequenced in a study of CD4+ T cells in melanoma. Measured with immunoSEQ multiplex PCR; TCRdb has only the in-frame clones, and not every one. The data hold roughly 10,000 clones, with about 63% observed a single time. What was sequenced was cells from a culture (not recorded whether cultured in vitro). The receptors stem from a human donor with melanoma.

This clone was seen a few times. The rearrangement uses TRBV6-6 and TRBJ2-1; TRBD1 agrees at 9 bases. V shed 6 bases and J 8 bases; nucleotides not matched to a gene: 5. The germline V gene has CDR1 MNHNY and CDR2 SVGAGI (reference sequence). CDR3 length equals 13 residues. CDR3 amino acids: CASRGDRDYEQFF. The CDR3, as DNA: TGTGCCAGCAGGGGGGACAGGGACTATGAGCAGTTCTTC.

This rearrangement joins TRBV6-6 to TRBJ2-2; D is possibly TRBD2 (6 bases). The CDR3 is 14 amino acids. The germline V and J ends were trimmed by 8 bases and 4 bases, with 14 bases remaining between them. Looked up from germline, CDR1 is MNHNY and CDR2 is SVGAGI (reference sequence). The chain's CDR3 is CASQGGVGTGELFF. Written as DNA, the CDR3 is TGTGCCAGCCAAGGAGGGGTGGGCACCGGGGAGCTGTTTTTT.

The chain uses TRBV2 and TRBJ2-7; TRBD2 might be the D (5 bases). From germline, CDR1 is SNHLY and CDR2 FYNNEI. The CDR3 loop spans 13 amino acids. Deletions cut 2 bases from V and 0 bases from J, with 5 bases between. The CDR3, as DNA: TGTGCCAGCAGTGAACGGGGCTCCTACGAGCAGTACTTC. Its translation: CASSERGSYEQYF.

This rearrangement joins TRBV5-1 to TRBJ1-4; D is undetermined. Germline CDR1 reads SGHRS; CDR2 reads YFSETQ. The CDR3 runs 16 residues. Trimming took off 0 bases at V and 0 bases at J, with 9 bases between the two ends. In DNA, the CDR3 is TGCGCCAGCAGCTTGGGGACGGGTTCAACTAATGAAAAACTGTTTTTT. This codes for CASSLGTGSTNEKLFF.

The V call is TRBV5-1, the J call TRBJ2-2; 10 bases are shared with TRBD2. The CDR3 runs 18 residues. The germline gives CDR1 SGHRS, CDR2 YFSETQ. Trimming removed 4 bases from V and 2 bases from J; junction bases left unmatched: 11. The CDR3 bases are TGCGCCAGCAGCCCCGGCGCTAGCGGGGGCGATAACACCGGGGAGCTGTTTTTT. Its protein is CASSPGASGGDNTGELFF.

This clone turned up a few times. The chain uses TRBV10-1 and TRBJ1-1; D not certain. Germline CDR1 and CDR2: WNHNN and SYGVQD (reference sequence). This CDR3 is built from 13 residues. Trimming left V 3 bases short and J 5 bases short, with 10 bases between. The CDR3 region is CASSDKAATEAFF. The CDR3 DNA follows: TGCGCCAGCAGTGATAAGGCGGCAACTGAAGCTTTCTTT.

This chain joins TRBV5-1 and TRBJ1-6; 9 bases are shared with TRBD1. Unmatched junction bases numbered 9, after V lost 5 bases and J lost 6 bases. The CDR3 contains 16 residues. Germline V gives CDR1 SGHRS, CDR2 YFSETQ. DNA for the CDR3: TGCGCCAGCAGAAATACCCCGGGACAGGGTAATTCACCCCTCCACTTT. Translating it yields CASRNTPGQGNSPLHF.

The rearrangement joins TRBV7-3 to TRBJ2-3, with 7 bases aligning to TRBD1. The J segment lost 1 base and the V segment lost 5 bases, leaving 6 bases of the junction unmatched. Germline lookup yields CDR1 SGHTA and CDR2 FQGTGA. This CDR3 comprises 15 residues. The chain's CDR3 is CASSPRQGRTDTQYF. The CDR3 nucleotides are TGTGCCAGCAGCCCCCGACAGGGCCGCACAGATACGCAGTATTTT.

This chain links TRBV6-1 with TRBJ2-5; TRBD1 matches 9 bases. Germline V CDR1 and CDR2: MNHNS, SASEGT. The CDR3 totals 13 residues. V trimming: 3 bases; J trimming: 9 bases; junction bases outside the gene matches: 5. In DNA, the CDR3 is TGTGCCAGCAGTGAGGGACAGGGTAGGTCCCAGTACTTC. This translates into CASSEGQGRSQYF.

This chain joins TRBV7-9 and TRBJ1-1; no definite D call. Germline assignment: CDR1 SEHNR and CDR2 FQNEAQ (reference sequence). Trimming left V 4 bases short and J 1 base short, with 16 bases between. This CDR3 spans 16 amino acids. CDR3 in amino acids: CASSSLTRVANTEAFF. Here the CDR3 DNA reads TGTGCCAGCAGCTCCCTTACGAGGGTGGCGAACACTGAAGCTTTCTTT.

This sequence joins TRBV30 and TRBJ2-1; 8 nucleotides line up with TRBD2. V lost 3 bases, J lost 7 bases, and 8 bases stayed unmatched. Germline CDR1 GTSNPN, CDR2 SVGIG (reference sequence). The CDR3 runs 14 residues. CDR3 bases: TGTGCCTGGAGCCGGCGGGGGGCCTGGAATGAGCAGTTCTTC. It translates to CAWSRRGAWNEQFF.

This chain uses TRBV7-6 with TRBJ2-2, with 8 bases fitting TRBD1. The V gene's germline CDR1 is SGHVS and CDR2 FNYEAQ. This CDR3 contains 16 residues. Trimming removed 5 bases from V and 6 bases from J; junction bases left unmatched: 11. The CDR3 loop reads CASSPRTGYGAGELFF. CDR3 nucleotide sequence: TGTGCCAGCAGCCCCCGGACAGGGTACGGAGCCGGGGAGCTGTTTTTT.

This clone was counted once. The V and J genes are TRBV30 and TRBJ2-3; D uncertain. Germline CDR1 GTSNPN, CDR2 SVGIG (reference sequence). The CDR3 is 14 residues long. With 3 bases removed from V and 4 bases from J, the gap between germline ends came to 14 bases. The DNA of the CDR3 is TGTGCCTGGAGAAGGTCCCCGGACGCAGATACGCAGTATTTT. Amino acid sequence: CAWRRSPDADTQYF.

This sequence joins TRBV7-8 and TRBJ1-2; TRBD1 agrees at 8 bases. Germline loops: CDR1 SGHVS, CDR2 FQNEAQ. CDR3 length: 18 residues. Trimming removed 3 bases from V and 5 bases from J; junction bases left unmatched: 17. The CDR3 sequence is CASSLGGPGGAKMYGYTF. DNA for the CDR3: TGTGCCAGCAGCTTGGGTGGGCCAGGGGGCGCGAAGATGTATGGCTACACCTTC. The whole variable domain, remainder taken from reference TRBV7-8 and TRBJ1-2, is GAGVSQSPRYKVAKRGQDVALRCDPISGHVSLFWYQQALGQGPEFLTYFQNEAQLDKSGLPSDRFFAERPEGSVSTLKIQRTQQEDSAVYLCASSLGGPGGAKMYGYTFGSGTRLTVV.

This chain connects TRBV6-5 to TRBJ1-5; 8 bases agree with TRBD1. The V gene end was trimmed by 5 bases and the J gene end by 3 bases; junction bases not matched to a gene: 6. The CDR3 is 15 residues long. Germline V lookup: CDR1 MNHEY, CDR2 SVGAGI. The CDR3 reads CASSDYRGINQPQHF. The CDR3 DNA reads as TGTGCCAGCAGTGACTACAGGGGGATCAATCAGCCCCAGCATTTT.

V is TRBV6-6 and J is TRBJ2-3; either TRBD1 or TRBD2 may supply D (6 bases each). Germline CDR1 is MNHNY and CDR2 is SVGAGI (reference sequence). The V gene lost 2 bases and the J gene lost 3 bases, with 9 bases spanning the gap. The CDR3 is made up of 14 amino acids. The CDR3: CASSYGGPTDTQYF. As DNA, the CDR3 is TGTGCCAGCAGTTACGGGGGGCCAACAGATACGCAGTATTTT.

The chain uses TRBV20-1 and TRBJ2-1; 9 nucleotides line up with TRBD2. Losses at the gene ends were 4 bases for V and 15 bases for J; bases not matched to a gene: 7. This CDR3 contains 11 residues. Germline values: CDR1 DFQATT, CDR2 SNEGSKA (reference sequence). The CDR3 DNA reads TGCAGTGCTAAAAATAGCGGGGGCTCGTTCTTC. Its translation: CSAKNSGGSFF.

The chain joins TRBV13 to TRBJ2-2, with a tentative D call TRBD1 (6 bases). CDR3 length equals 15 residues. V lost 7 bases and J 2 bases, leaving 14 bases between the germline ends. In germline, CDR1 is PRHDT, CDR2 FYEKMQ (reference sequence). The CDR3 loop reads CASTNKGQNTGELFF. The CDR3 DNA sequence: TGTGCCAGCACCAACAAGGGACAAAACACCGGGGAGCTGTTTTTT.

The rearrangement uses TRBV4-1 and TRBJ2-3; unclear D gene. Germline V gives CDR1 MGHRA, CDR2 YSYEKL. Trimming pared 4 bases from V and 2 bases from J, leaving 7 bases between. The CDR3 spans 13 residues. The DNA for the CDR3 is TGCGCCAGCAGCCTCCGGACCACAGATACGCAGTATTTT. This encodes CASSLRTTDTQYF.

V gene TRBV19 combines with J gene TRBJ1-5; D unresolved. Per the germline V gene, CDR1 is LNHDA and CDR2 is SQIVND (reference sequence). The CDR3 extends over 15 amino acids. The ends were cut back, 10 bases at V and 0 bases at J, with 16 bases in the middle. Here the CDR3 reads CATSRPRNSNQPQHF. DNA for the CDR3: TGTGCCACCTCTCGGCCACGCAATAGCAATCAGCCCCAGCATTTT.

This chain uses TRBV19 with TRBJ1-2; 7 nucleotides match TRBD1. Germline V gene data show CDR1 as LNHDA and CDR2 as SQIVND (reference sequence). The V segment lost 5 bases and the J segment 5 bases; nucleotides outside the gene matches: 11. CDR3 length: 15 amino acids. CDR3 sequence (DNA): TGTGCCAGTAGTGTCCAAGGGGGCGGCCGTTATGGCTACACCTTC. Protein: CASSVQGGGRYGYTF.